This TCR beta chain was sequenced for a study of blood T cells in healthy people across ages. Study-wide findings and caveats: TCR beta diversity correlated strongly with naive T cell percentage.

With respect to this clonotype: Its antigen remains unknown.

The V end was cut by 3 bases, the J end by 0 bases, with 11 bases between. The CDR3 contains 15 residues. The germline V gene encodes CDR1 SEHNR and CDR2 FQNEAQ (reference sequence). Next came a second PCR, run for roughly 6 to 11 cycles, which used a sample-barcoded 5' primer along with a J-beta primer mix. Using its own MiXCR run on the 5' RACE reads, TCRdb lists one record per CDR3 protein. The sample gives about 640,000 distinct CDR3 sequences, under 70% of which show up once; 30% to 40% is in the top ten. Extracted total RNA amounted to at least 5 micrograms for each sample. Material: blood. This chain uses TRBV7-9 with TRBJ1-2; D ambiguous. The TCR sequence derives from a man between 60 and 75 years old in good health. The CDR3 region is CASSFSASANYGYTF. DNA of the CDR3: TGTGCCAGCAGCTTTAGCGCCTCTGCTAACTATGGCTACACCTTC.